The clone carrying this T cell receptor beta chain was counted ten times or more. Antigen specificity is unknown. Germline values: CDR1 MDHEN, CDR2 SYDVKM. The CDR3 consists of 14 residues. J was trimmed by 2 bases and V by 6 bases; bases with no gene match: 5. From the second PCR step, alpha and beta chains were amplified apart. The beta constant-region primer was an equimolar mix of two oligonucleotides covering TRBC1 and TRBC2. The ligated cDNA underwent four PCR rounds using SP2 and nested alpha and beta constant-region primers. An oligonucleotide with the SP2 primer and a 12-nucleotide UMI was ligated to the cDNA 3' end. Via MiXCR, TCRdb re-called the UMI-ligation and nested PCR reads, giving one row per CDR3 protein. The table has 95,000 to 150,000 distinct CDR3 sequences, 30% to 45% seen once. This record comes from a study of naive and memory T cell subsets. Points from the study as a whole: Over 90% of naive TCR sequences appeared only once, unlike memory subsets. No ground truth validated the naive and memory repertoire findings.

What was sequenced was central memory CD4+ T cells from blood. The V gene is TRBV28, the J gene TRBJ2-3; 7 positions match TRBD1. The TCR sequence derives from a human donor in good health. CDR3 nucleotide sequence: TGTGCCAGCAGCCATGGGACAGACACAGATACGCAGTATTTT. Its translation is CASSHGTDTDTQYF.